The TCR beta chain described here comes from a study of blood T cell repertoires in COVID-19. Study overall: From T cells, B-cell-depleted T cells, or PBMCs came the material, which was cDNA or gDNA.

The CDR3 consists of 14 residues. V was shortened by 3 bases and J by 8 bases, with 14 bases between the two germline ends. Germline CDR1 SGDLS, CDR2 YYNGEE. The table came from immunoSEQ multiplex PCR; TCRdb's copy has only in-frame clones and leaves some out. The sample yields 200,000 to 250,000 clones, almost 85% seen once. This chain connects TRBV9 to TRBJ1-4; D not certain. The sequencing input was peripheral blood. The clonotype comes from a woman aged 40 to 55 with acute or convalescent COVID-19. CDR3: CASSAGPGGEKLFF. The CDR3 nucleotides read TGTGCCAGCAGCGCTGGGCCCGGAGGAGAAAAACTGTTTTTT.